These 5 T cell receptor beta chains share one sample of origin, sequenced in a study of blood T cell repertoires in COVID-19. Measured with immunoSEQ multiplex PCR; TCRdb has only the in-frame clones, and not every one. The sample lists under 250,000 clones, 80% to 85% seen once, with 4% to 5.5% in the top ten. The sequenced material came from peripheral blood. The receptors derive from a man between 45 and 60 years old with active or convalescent COVID-19.

This chain joins TRBV19 and TRBJ1-2; TRBD1 aligns across 7 bases. Germline CDR1 reads LNHDA; CDR2 reads SQIVND (reference sequence). The CDR3 has 15 amino acids. V trimming: 6 bases; J trimming: 0 bases; junction bases outside the gene matches: 7. Written as DNA, the CDR3 is TGTGCCAGTAGAACTTCCGGGACAGCTAACTATGGCTACACCTTC. Translated, it gives CASRTSGTANYGYTF.

CDR3 residues: CASRFSRANQEGAFF. CDR3 bases: TGTGCCAGTAGATTCTCCAGGGCAAATCAAGAAGGAGCTTTCTTT. The rearrangement joins TRBV19 to TRBJ1-1, with D perhaps TRBD1 (5 bases). Germline-derived CDR1 and CDR2 are LNHDA and SQIVND (reference sequence). This CDR3 comprises 15 residues. V lost 6 bases and J 10 bases, leaving 24 bases between the germline ends.

Concerning this clone itself: Other nucleotide sequences from this sample produce the same CDR3. The V and J genes are TRBV5-1 and TRBJ1-3, with D maybe TRBD1 (6 bases). From germline, CDR1 is SGHRS and CDR2 YFSETQ. V was pared by 4 bases and J by 0 bases, with 11 bases between. CDR3 size: 15 residues. The CDR3 coding sequence is TGCGCCAGCAGCAGGGACACCAGCTCTGGAAACACCATATATTTT. It translates to CASSRDTSSGNTIYF.

The rearrangement uses TRBV4-1 and TRBJ1-2, with D hard to call. The ends were cut back, 4 bases at V and 7 bases at J, with 13 bases in the middle. The germline V gene encodes CDR1 MGHRA and CDR2 YSYEKL. The CDR3 extends over 13 amino acids. CDR3 sequence: CASSPPRPGGYTF. The CDR3 region has the DNA TGCGCCAGCAGCCCTCCCCGTCCAGGTGGCTACACCTTC.

The chain couples TRBV4-2 to TRBJ1-1, with D maybe TRBD1 (5 bases). The CDR3 consists of 15 residues. The V gene's germline CDR1 is LGHNA and CDR2 YNFKEQ. V lost 1 base and J 6 bases, leaving 15 bases between the germline ends. DNA of the CDR3: TGTGCCAGCAGCCAAGGGGTACGGGGGGTCCCTGAAGCTTTCTTT. It codes for CASSQGVRGVPEAFF.